The 12 T cell receptor beta chains given below trace back to one sample, sequenced in a study of PD-1 blockade in classical Hodgkin lymphoma. Each patient experienced a relapse that followed autologous stem cell transplantation, and brentuximab vedotin exposure varied. Repertoires were generated with immunoSEQ multiplex PCR, while TCRdb's copy carries only in-frame clones and drops some. The sample lists 20,000 or so clones; 70% to 80% were seen once. This material consisted of peripheral blood mononuclear cells (PBMCs), taken before the second cycle of nivolumab. These receptors were obtained from a human donor with classical Hodgkin lymphoma.

The V and J genes are TRBV7-8 and TRBJ2-1; perhaps TRBD2 as D (5 bases). The CDR3 is made up of 14 amino acids. The V gene lost 9 bases and the J gene lost 0 bases, with 12 bases spanning the gap. In germline, CDR1 is SGHVS, CDR2 FQNEAQ. The CDR3 spells CASQEAGSYNEQFF. In DNA, the CDR3 is TGTGCCAGTCAGGAGGCCGGCTCCTACAATGAGCAGTTCTTC.

This clone was found a few times. The J gene is TRBJ1-5, the V gene TRBV19; TRBD1 is a possible D gene (6 bases). The CDR3 is 16 amino acids. Trimming removed 8 bases from V and 0 bases from J, with 17 bases in between. The germline gives CDR1 LNHDA, CDR2 SQIVND (reference sequence). This CDR3 reads CASSRGGRYSNQPQHF. The CDR3, as DNA: TGTGCCAGTTCGAGAGGGGGACGATATAGCAATCAGCCCCAGCATTTT.

The chain joins TRBV5-1 to TRBJ2-3, with D perhaps TRBD2 (5 bases). V dropped 0 bases and J dropped 0 bases, with 5 bases sitting between them. The CDR3 totals 14 residues. Germline CDR1 and CDR2: SGHRS and YFSETQ. The CDR3 bases are TGCGCCAGCAGCTTGGCGGGGAGCACAGATACGCAGTATTTT. This encodes CASSLAGSTDTQYF. Full variable domain (rest looked up from reference TRBV5-1 and TRBJ2-3): KAGVTQTPRYLIKTRGQQVTLSCSPISGHRSVSWYQQTPGQGLQFLFEYFSETQRNKGNFPGRFSGRQFSNSRSEMNVSTLELGDSALYLCASSLAGSTDTQYFGPGTRLTVL.

The V and J genes are TRBV7-2 and TRBJ1-4; TRBD1 is a possible D gene (6 bases). There are 15 residues in the CDR3. Germline V lookup: CDR1 SGHTA, CDR2 FQGNSA. Trimming shortened V by 3 bases and J by 3 bases, and 11 bases separated the two germline ends. In DNA form, the CDR3 reads TGTGCCAGCAGCTTGACGGACAGTCCTAATGAAAAACTGTTTTTT. It is translated as CASSLTDSPNEKLFF.

This clone was found a few times. The chain couples TRBV7-2 to TRBJ1-1; a weak D match, TRBD1 (5 bases). Trimming removed 1 base at V and 10 bases at J, with 22 bases between. Germline V gives CDR1 SGHTA, CDR2 FQGNSA. There are 16 residues in the CDR3. CDR3 loop: CASSLDSQGRLLGAFF. CDR3 in DNA: TGTGCCAGCAGCTTAGATAGCCAGGGAAGATTATTAGGAGCTTTCTTT.

The chain combines TRBV6-5 with TRBJ1-5; no definite D call. Germline V gene lookup returns CDR1 MNHEY and CDR2 SVGAGI. The CDR3 has 15 amino acids. V lost 6 bases, J lost 7 bases, and 19 bases lay in between. Here the CDR3 reads CASSPDRRLSQPQHF. DNA of the CDR3: TGTGCCAGCAGCCCGGACCGGCGGCTAAGCCAGCCCCAGCATTTT.

The J gene is TRBJ2-7, the V gene TRBV10-1; unclear D gene. Per the germline V gene, CDR1 is WNHNN and CDR2 is SYGVQD (reference sequence). The CDR3 loop spans 13 amino acids. Trimming took off 4 bases at V and 2 bases at J, with 9 bases between the two ends. CDR3 DNA sequence: TGCGCCAGCAGTGCCGGGCTCGCCTACGAGCAGTACTTC. This gives the protein CASSAGLAYEQYF.

The rearrangement uses TRBV18 and TRBJ1-1; TRBD1 matches 7 bases. This CDR3 is 17 amino acids long. Germline assignment: CDR1 KGHSH and CDR2 LQKENI. Losses at the gene ends were 3 bases for V and 3 bases for J; bases not matched to a gene: 13. The CDR3 DNA sequence: TGTGCCAGCTCACCGTGGGCAGGGGGAGGTATGGACACTGAAGCTTTCTTT. It is translated as CASSPWAGGGMDTEAFF.

This clone was recorded only once. The rearrangement links TRBV25-1 to TRBJ1-6; D unresolved. The CDR3 runs to 15 residues. Germline lookup yields CDR1 MGHDK and CDR2 SYGVNS. The V and J ends lost 4 bases and 5 bases respectively, with 12 bases between them. CDR3 region: CASSGTGFHNSPLHF. CDR3 DNA: TGTGCCAGCAGTGGGACGGGTTTCCATAATTCACCCCTCCACTTT.

This chain connects TRBV29-1 to TRBJ2-7, with TRBD1 matching over 7 bases. V shed 6 bases and J 4 bases; nucleotides not matched to a gene: 6. The germline V gene encodes CDR1 SQVTM and CDR2 ANQGSEA. The length of the CDR3 is 12 residues. CDR3 sequence reads: CSVEGQRYEQYF. The CDR3 bases are TGCAGCGTCGAGGGACAGCGGTACGAGCAGTACTTC.

In its sample, this clone was seen a few times. This chain joins TRBV9 and TRBJ1-6, with D possibly being TRBD1 (5 bases). This CDR3 contains 15 residues. Germline lookup yields CDR1 SGDLS and CDR2 YYNGEE. V was trimmed by 1 base and J by 9 bases, leaving 14 bases between them. The CDR3 here is CASSVWGETSSPLHF. CDR3 nucleotides: TGTGCCAGCAGCGTATGGGGGGAGACTAGTTCACCCCTCCACTTT.

This chain uses TRBV10-3 with TRBJ1-6; 9 bases agree with TRBD1. This CDR3 has 14 amino acids. V shed 7 bases, J shed 5 bases, and the junction held 3 bases outside the gene matches. CDR1 and CDR2 (germline): ENHRY, SYGVKD. The CDR3 sequence: CAIKQGADNSPLHF. For the CDR3, the DNA is TGTGCCATCAAACAGGGGGCGGATAATTCACCCCTCCACTTT.